These T cell receptor beta chains were read from a single sample in a study of blood T cell repertoires in COVID-19. Profiling relied on immunoSEQ multiplex PCR, and the TCRdb table lists in-frame clones only, not all of them. Of about 360,000 clones listed, 80% to 90% are singletons. The source material was peripheral blood. Receptors originate from a woman in her sixties with COVID-19, enrolled during active disease. CDR3s include the opening cysteine and the closing phenylalanine or tryptophan. The D gene is left open where the match is weak. Clone size, where shown, is once, few, many, or a class for clones that have expanded.

13	TRBV6-5	TRBD1	TRBJ2-2	-	CASRRDRHGELFF	TGTGCCAGCCGACGGGACAGGCACGGGGAGCTGTTTTTT
16	TRBV6-2/TRBV6-3	TRBD1	TRBJ1-2	-	CASSYPQTRTGEGYTF	TGTGCCAGCAGTTACCCACAAACTAGGACAGGAGAAGGCTACACCTTC
13	TRBV6-6	-	TRBJ1-2	-	CASSSLDRYGYTF	TGTGCCAGCAGTTCCCTAGACAGATATGGCTACACCTTC
17	TRBV7-2	TRBD2	TRBJ2-4	once	CASSLAPRRGGENIQYF	TGTGCCAGCAGCTTAGCCCCTCGGCGGGGGGGCGAAAACATTCAGTACTTC
17	TRBV7-6	TRBD2	TRBJ2-1	-	CASSLEAGGQRDNEQFF	TGTGCCAGCAGCTTAGAGGCGGGGGGTCAGCGGGACAATGAGCAGTTCTTC
14	TRBV30	-	TRBJ1-2	-	CAWRGDGGPYGYTF	TGTGCCTGGAGAGGGGACGGGGGACCTTATGGCTACACCTTC
14	TRBV6-1	-	TRBJ2-3	-	CASSEGLAPDTQYF	TGTGCCAGCAGTGAAGGGCTAGCCCCAGATACGCAGTATTTT
15	TRBV5-4	-	TRBJ1-6	-	CASSPDFSYNSPLHF	TGTGCCAGCAGCCCAGATTTCTCCTATAATTCACCCCTCCACTTT
17	TRBV4-1	TRBD2	TRBJ2-5	-	CASSQGRLAAYQETQYF	TGCGCCAGCAGCCAAGGACGACTAGCGGCGTACCAAGAGACCCAGTACTTC
16	TRBV5-6	TRBD1	TRBJ2-3	-	CASSEVGRGPPDTQYF	TGTGCCAGCAGCGAAGTGGGCAGGGGGCCACCAGATACGCAGTATTTT
18	TRBV7-8	TRBD1	TRBJ2-1	few	CASSLSVSGQGSYNEQFF	TGTGCCAGCAGCTTATCCGTGTCCGGACAGGGCTCCTACAATGAGCAGTTCTTC
17	TRBV10-1	TRBD1	TRBJ1-2	-	CARGYRDRAEPNYGYTF	TGCGCCAGGGGGTACAGGGACAGGGCCGAGCCCAACTATGGCTACACCTTC
16	TRBV18	TRBD1	TRBJ2-7	-	CASSPLGQGASYEQYF	TGTGCCAGCTCACCCCTCGGACAGGGGGCTTCCTACGAGCAGTACTTC
15	TRBV9	-	TRBJ1-1	-	CASSVVGTGDTEAFF	TGTGCCAGCAGCGTAGTGGGGACGGGGGACACTGAAGCTTTCTTT
16	TRBV9	TRBD2	TRBJ2-7	-	CASSFADAGGIYEQYF	TGTGCCAGCAGCTTCGCGGACGCGGGGGGTATTTACGAGCAGTACTTC
19	TRBV24-1	TRBD1	TRBJ1-4	once	CATSDYRGTEVTTNEKLFF	TGTGCCACCAGTGATTATAGAGGGACAGAGGTTACAACTAATGAAAAACTGTTTTTT
15	TRBV30	TRBD2	TRBJ2-1	-	CAWRKDSGGAAEQFF	TGTGCCTGGAGGAAAGATAGCGGGGGGGCAGCGGAGCAGTTCTTC
15	TRBV11-1	-	TRBJ1-1	-	CASSLALGGNTEAFF	TGTGCCAGCAGCTTAGCGCTTGGAGGGAACACTGAAGCTTTCTTT
15	TRBV7-9	TRBD2	TRBJ2-3	-	CASSLFGGTTDTQYF	TGTGCCAGCAGCTTATTCGGGGGGACCACAGATACGCAGTATTTT
13	TRBV12-3/TRBV12-4	-	TRBJ1-2	-	CASSRTPYYGYTF	TGTGCCAGCAGTCGGACACCCTACTATGGCTACACCTTC
13	TRBV7-2	-	TRBJ1-2	-	CASSLGGLVGYTF	TGTGCCAGCAGCTTGGGAGGATTGGTGGGCTACACCTTC
15	TRBV3-1/TRBV3-2	-	TRBJ1-2	once	CASSQNLGANYGYTF	TGTGCCAGCAGCCAAAATTTAGGGGCGAACTATGGCTACACCTTC
15	TRBV4-1	-	TRBJ2-3	-	CASSQAGLRDDTQYF	TGCGCCAGCAGCCAAGCGGGACTCCGTGACGATACGCAGTATTTT
14	TRBV2	-	TRBJ2-1	once	CASTVPSSYNEQFF	TGTGCCAGCACCGTCCCTAGCTCCTACAATGAGCAGTTCTTC
13	TRBV7-3	-	TRBJ1-3	-	CASSSNAGSTIYF	TGTGCCAGCAGCTCTAATGCGGGGAGCACCATATATTTT
14	TRBV5-1	-	TRBJ2-5	-	CASSQSRGGETQYF	TGCGCCAGCAGCCAGAGCAGGGGAGGGGAGACCCAGTACTTC
15	TRBV5-1	TRBD1	TRBJ1-6	once	CASSLGVRGDSPLHF	TGCGCCAGCAGCTTGGGGGTCAGGGGGGATTCACCCCTCCACTTT
16	TRBV6-5	-	TRBJ2-1	-	CASSFRGTAGYNEQFF	TGTGCCAGCAGTTTTCGCGGGACAGCAGGCTACAATGAGCAGTTCTTC
16	TRBV19	TRBD2	TRBJ2-1	-	CASSILSGGGHNEQFF	TGTGCCAGTAGCATACTTAGCGGGGGAGGGCACAATGAGCAGTTCTTC
12	TRBV4-1	-	TRBJ2-7	-	CASSQDAVLQYF	TGCGCCAGCAGCCAAGATGCAGTCCTGCAGTACTTC
14	TRBV2	-	TRBJ2-1	-	CASTQGYSYNEQFF	TGTGCCAGCACTCAGGGGTACTCCTACAATGAGCAGTTCTTC
14	TRBV28	TRBD1	TRBJ1-2	-	CASSSGTANYGYTF	TGTGCCAGCAGTTCAGGGACAGCCAACTATGGCTACACCTTC
14	TRBV11-2	-	TRBJ2-7	-	CASSFGGTTYEQYF	TGTGCCAGCAGCTTTGGGGGGACGACCTACGAGCAGTACTTC
15	TRBV7-7	TRBD2	TRBJ2-5	-	CASSPGGGYQETQYF	TGTGCCAGCAGCCCGGGCGGGGGGTACCAAGAGACCCAGTACTTC
15	TRBV7-9	TRBD1	TRBJ1-1	-	CASSVLGTDNTEAFF	TGTGCCAGCAGCGTACTAGGGACAGACAACACTGAAGCTTTCTTT
16	TRBV10-3	TRBD1	TRBJ2-2	-	CAIGSSGTGDTGELFF	TGTGCCATCGGGAGTTCAGGGACAGGGGACACCGGGGAGCTGTTTTTT
14	TRBV28	TRBD1	TRBJ2-7	-	CASSSPQGAYEQYF	TGTGCCAGCAGTTCGCCCCAGGGGGCCTACGAGCAGTACTTC
13	TRBV7-3	-	TRBJ2-5	-	CASSLYEGGTQYF	TGTGCCAGCAGCTTATACGAAGGGGGGACCCAGTACTTC
16	TRBV6-2/TRBV6-3	-	TRBJ2-7	once	CASSYSTSGDTYEQYF	TGTGCCAGCAGTTACTCCACGTCGGGGGATACGTACGAGCAGTACTTC
12	TRBV10-3	-	TRBJ2-7	-	CAISESGFEQYF	TGTGCCATCAGTGAGTCCGGGTTCGAGCAGTACTTC
14	TRBV9	-	TRBJ1-4	once	CASSVIDSNEKLFF	TGTGCCAGCAGCGTAATAGACTCTAATGAAAAACTGTTTTTT
17	TRBV7-7	TRBD1	TRBJ2-2	-	CASSPYVQGARTGELFF	TGTGCCAGCAGCCCGTACGTGCAGGGGGCGAGAACCGGGGAGCTGTTTTTT
15	TRBV5-1	TRBD2	TRBJ2-1	-	CASSLTSGGAGEQFF	TGCGCCAGCAGCCTTACTAGCGGGGGGGCTGGTGAGCAGTTCTTC
12	TRBV2	-	TRBJ2-5	few	CASSYDQETQYF	TGTGCCAGCAGCTACGATCAAGAGACCCAGTACTTC